In this sample, the clone carrying this T cell receptor beta chain turned up many times. Its antigen remains unidentified. The sample belongs to a study of regulatory T cells in long-lasting Graves disease. Findings and caveats of the study: A greater number of public clonotypes (about 2,900) was shared by persistent patients than by new patients (roughly 880).

Construction of TCR beta libraries relied on iRepertoire HTBI primers and on Arm-PCR targeting CDR3 regions. TCRdb re-derived calls from the multiplex PCR reads in MiXCR, one entry per CDR3 protein. Here the sample spans about 520,000 distinct CDR3 sequences, around 12% being singletons. Time point noted: newly diagnosed GD, antithyroid drugs for less than 3 months. There was RNA extracted from PBMCs, and the TCR library was made from it. Investigators report Graves' disease was diagnosed under American Thyroid Association guidelines. The CDR3 runs 14 residues. Trimming took 3 bases from V and 0 from J, leaving 9 bases between them. Looked up from germline, CDR1 is GTSNPN and CDR2 is SVGIG (reference sequence). This same sample was also part of a study on T cells in Graves' hyperthyroidism and ophthalmopathy. This second study notes: First-round RT-PCR with HTBI primers amplified the TCR CDR3 region. Ophthalmopathy prediction by the model preceded onset by a median 6.5 months.

Source: peripheral blood mononuclear cells (PBMCs), taken at new diagnosis, from a patient treated with antithyroid drugs. This chain joins TRBV30 and TRBJ1-3; no definite D call. This TCR was sampled from a woman aged 30 to 39 with Graves disease. The DNA for the CDR3 is TGTGCCTGGAGCTCGACATTCTCTGGAAACACCATATATTTT. Translation gives CAWSSTFSGNTIYF.